This T cell receptor (beta chain) emerged from a study of blood T cell repertoires in COVID-19. On the study more broadly: The samples span acute and convalescent COVID-19 from the United States, Italy and Spain. The analysed material was cDNA or gDNA that came from T cells, B-cell-depleted T cells, or PBMCs.

With 7 bases clipped from V and 3 bases from J, the junction kept 8 bases outside the gene matches. Germline CDR1 is SQVTM and CDR2 is ANQGSEA. This CDR3 is 13 amino acids long. In the authors' workflow: Amplification of reference gene primers provided the estimated nucleated cell counts. The table came from immunoSEQ multiplex PCR; TCRdb's copy has only in-frame clones and leaves some out. The V and J calls and clone size come from that table; D and trimming were worked out from the DNA. The sample lists roughly 200,000 clones, 88% occurring once. This rearrangement joins TRBV29-1 to TRBJ1-2, with TRBD1 matching 7 bases. The sequenced material came from peripheral blood. The source of this sequence is a man aged 35-49 years with active or convalescent COVID-19. DNA for the CDR3: TGCAGCGCCGGACAGGCTCTCGACTATGGCTACACCTTC. It specifies CSAGQALDYGYTF. The full variable domain, its missing parts supplied by reference TRBV29-1 and TRBJ1-2, is SAVISQKPSRDICQRGTSLTIQCQVDSQVTMMFWYRQQPGQSLTLIATANQGSEATYESGFVIDKFPISRPNLTFSTLTVSNMSPEDSSIYLCSAGQALDYGYTFGSGTRLTVV.